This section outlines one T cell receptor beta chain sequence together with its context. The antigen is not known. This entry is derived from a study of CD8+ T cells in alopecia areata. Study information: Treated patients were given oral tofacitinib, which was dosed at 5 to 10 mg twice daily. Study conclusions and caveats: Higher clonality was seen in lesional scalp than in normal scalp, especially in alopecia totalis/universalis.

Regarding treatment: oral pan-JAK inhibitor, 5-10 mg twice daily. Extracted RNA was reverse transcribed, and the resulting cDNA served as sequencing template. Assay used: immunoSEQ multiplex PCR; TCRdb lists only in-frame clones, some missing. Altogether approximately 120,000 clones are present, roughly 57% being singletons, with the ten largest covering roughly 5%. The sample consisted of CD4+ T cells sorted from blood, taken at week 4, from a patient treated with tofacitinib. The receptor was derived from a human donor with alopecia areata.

CDR3 coding DNA: TGCAGCGCTACCCTGCATGCTGATGGAAACACCATATATTTT. This gives the protein CSATLHADGNTIYF. This chain connects TRBV29-1 to TRBJ1-3; D remains ambiguous. V dropped 7 bases and J dropped 3 bases, with 16 bases sitting between them. Germline CDR1 SQVTM, CDR2 ANQGSEA. The length of the CDR3 is 14 residues.